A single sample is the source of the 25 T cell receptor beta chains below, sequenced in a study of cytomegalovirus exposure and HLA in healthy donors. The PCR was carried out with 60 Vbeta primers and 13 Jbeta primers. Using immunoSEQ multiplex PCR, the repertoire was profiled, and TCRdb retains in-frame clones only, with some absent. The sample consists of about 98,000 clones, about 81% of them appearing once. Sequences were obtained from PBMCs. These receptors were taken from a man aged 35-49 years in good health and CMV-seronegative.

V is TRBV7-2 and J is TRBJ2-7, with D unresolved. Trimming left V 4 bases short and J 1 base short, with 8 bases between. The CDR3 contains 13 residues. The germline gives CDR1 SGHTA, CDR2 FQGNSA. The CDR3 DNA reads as TGTGCCAGCAGCTCCGCTAGATCCTACGAGCAGTACTTC. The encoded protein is CASSSARSYEQYF.

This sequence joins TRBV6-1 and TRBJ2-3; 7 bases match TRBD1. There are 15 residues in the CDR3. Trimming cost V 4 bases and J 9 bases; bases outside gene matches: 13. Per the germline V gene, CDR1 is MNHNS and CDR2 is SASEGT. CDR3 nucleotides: TGTGCCAGCAGTGCTCCGAGACAGGGTCAGAGGACGCAGTATTTT. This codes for CASSAPRQGQRTQYF.

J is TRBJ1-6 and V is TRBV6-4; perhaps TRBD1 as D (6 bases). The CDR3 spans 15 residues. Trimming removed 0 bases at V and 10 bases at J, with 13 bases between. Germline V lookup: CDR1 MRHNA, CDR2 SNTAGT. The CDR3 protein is CASSDSHRVRSPLHF. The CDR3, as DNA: TGTGCCAGCAGTGACTCCCACAGGGTGCGCTCACCCCTCCACTTT.

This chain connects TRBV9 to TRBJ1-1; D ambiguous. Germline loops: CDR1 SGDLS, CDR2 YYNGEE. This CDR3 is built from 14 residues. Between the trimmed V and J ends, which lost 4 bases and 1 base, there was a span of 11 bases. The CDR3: CASSPWRQNTEAFF. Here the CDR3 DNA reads TGTGCCAGCAGCCCCTGGCGGCAGAACACTGAAGCTTTCTTT.

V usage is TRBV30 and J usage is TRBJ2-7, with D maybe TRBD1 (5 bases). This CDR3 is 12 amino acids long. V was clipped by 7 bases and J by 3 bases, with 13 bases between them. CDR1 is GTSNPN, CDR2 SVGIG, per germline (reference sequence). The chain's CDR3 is CALDQQGYEQYF. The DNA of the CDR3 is TGTGCCTTGGATCAGCAGGGCTACGAGCAGTACTTC.

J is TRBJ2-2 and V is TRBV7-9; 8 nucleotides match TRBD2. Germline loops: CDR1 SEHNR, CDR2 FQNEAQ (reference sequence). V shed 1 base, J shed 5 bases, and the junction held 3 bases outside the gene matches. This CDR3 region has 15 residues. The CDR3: CASSLVSGKTGELFF. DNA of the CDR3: TGTGCCAGCAGCTTAGTTAGCGGGAAAACCGGGGAGCTGTTTTTT.

This CDR3 reads CASSPQAGYEQYF. CDR3 DNA: TGTGCCAGCTCACCACAGGCGGGTTACGAGCAGTACTTC. The V call is TRBV18, the J call TRBJ2-5; TRBD2 might be the D (5 bases). TRBJ2-7 explains the end of the DNA better; the J call may be wrong. CDR1 is KGHSH and CDR2 is LQKENI in the germline V gene. The CDR3 loop spans 13 amino acids.

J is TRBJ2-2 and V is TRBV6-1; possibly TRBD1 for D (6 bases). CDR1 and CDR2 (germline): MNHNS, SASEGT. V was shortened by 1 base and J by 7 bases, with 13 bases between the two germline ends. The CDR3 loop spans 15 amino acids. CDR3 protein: CASSEGWTAHGELFF. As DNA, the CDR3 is TGTGCCAGCAGTGAAGGATGGACAGCCCACGGGGAGCTGTTTTTT.

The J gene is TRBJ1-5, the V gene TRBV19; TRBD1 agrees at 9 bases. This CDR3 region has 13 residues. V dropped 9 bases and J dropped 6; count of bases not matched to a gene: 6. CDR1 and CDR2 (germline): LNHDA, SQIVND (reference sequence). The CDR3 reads CASRDRDIQPQHF. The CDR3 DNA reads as TGTGCCAGCAGGGACAGGGACATTCAGCCCCAGCATTTT.

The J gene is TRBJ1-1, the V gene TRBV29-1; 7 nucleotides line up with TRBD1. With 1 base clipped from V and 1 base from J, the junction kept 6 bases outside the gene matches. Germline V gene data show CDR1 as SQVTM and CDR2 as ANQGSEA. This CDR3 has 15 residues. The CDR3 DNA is TGCAGCGTTGAAGGAGTAGGGGGCCGGAACACTGAAGCTTTCTTT. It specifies CSVEGVGGRNTEAFF. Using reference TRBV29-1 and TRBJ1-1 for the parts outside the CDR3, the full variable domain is SAVISQKPSRDICQRGTSLTIQCQVDSQVTMMFWYRQQPGQSLTLIATANQGSEATYESGFVIDKFPISRPNLTFSTLTVSNMSPEDSSIYLCSVEGVGGRNTEAFFGQGTRLTVV.

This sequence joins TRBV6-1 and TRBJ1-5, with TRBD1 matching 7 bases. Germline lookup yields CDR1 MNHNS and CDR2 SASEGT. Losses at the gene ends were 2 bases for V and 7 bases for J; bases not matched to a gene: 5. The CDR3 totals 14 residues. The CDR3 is CASSENGRGQPQHF. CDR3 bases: TGTGCCAGCAGTGAAAACGGCAGGGGGCAGCCCCAGCATTTT.

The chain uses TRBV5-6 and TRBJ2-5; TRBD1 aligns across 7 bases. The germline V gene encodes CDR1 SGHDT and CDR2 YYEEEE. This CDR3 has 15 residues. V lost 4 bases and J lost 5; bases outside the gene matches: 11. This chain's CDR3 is CASSLGQSPTETQYF. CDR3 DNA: TGTGCCAGCAGCCTGGGACAGTCGCCGACGGAGACCCAGTACTTC.

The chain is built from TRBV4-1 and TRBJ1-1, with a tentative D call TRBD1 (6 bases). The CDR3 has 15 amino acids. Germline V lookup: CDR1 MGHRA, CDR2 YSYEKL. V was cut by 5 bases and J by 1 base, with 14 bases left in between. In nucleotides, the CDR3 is TGCGCCAGCAGCTTTCTGGGGGCCGCGAACACTGAAGCTTTCTTT. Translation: CASSFLGAANTEAFF.

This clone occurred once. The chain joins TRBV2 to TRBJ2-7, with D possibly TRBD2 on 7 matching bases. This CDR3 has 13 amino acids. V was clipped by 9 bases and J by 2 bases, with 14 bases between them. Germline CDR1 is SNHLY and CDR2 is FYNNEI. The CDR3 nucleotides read TGTGCCAGTGGTAGGGGGGGCACCTACGAGCAGTACTTC. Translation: CASGRGGTYEQYF.

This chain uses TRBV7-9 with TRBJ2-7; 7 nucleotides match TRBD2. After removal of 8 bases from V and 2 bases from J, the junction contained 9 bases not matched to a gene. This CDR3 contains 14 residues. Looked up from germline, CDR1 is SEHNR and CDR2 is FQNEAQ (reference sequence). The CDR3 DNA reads TGTGCCAGCTCCTGGGAGGGAATCACCTACGAGCAGTACTTC. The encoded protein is CASSWEGITYEQYF.

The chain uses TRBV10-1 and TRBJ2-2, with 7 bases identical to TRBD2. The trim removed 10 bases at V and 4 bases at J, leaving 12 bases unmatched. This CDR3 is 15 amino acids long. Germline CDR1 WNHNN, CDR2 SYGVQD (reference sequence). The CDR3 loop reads CATLAAFKLTGELFF. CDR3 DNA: TGCGCCACCCTAGCGGCGTTTAAACTCACCGGGGAGCTGTTTTTT.

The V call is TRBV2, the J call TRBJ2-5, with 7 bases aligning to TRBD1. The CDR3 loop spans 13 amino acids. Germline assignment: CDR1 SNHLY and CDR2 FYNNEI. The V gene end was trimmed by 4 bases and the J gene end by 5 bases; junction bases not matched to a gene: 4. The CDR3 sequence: CASSGQGAETQYF. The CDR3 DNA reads TGTGCCAGCAGTGGACAGGGCGCGGAGACCCAGTACTTC.

CDR3 sequence: CASRKTGGSYEQYF. The DNA of the CDR3 is TGTGCCAGCCGGAAGACAGGGGGATCCTACGAGCAGTACTTC. The chain is built from TRBV28 and TRBJ2-7; 9 nucleotides line up with TRBD1. Germline lookup yields CDR1 MDHEN and CDR2 SYDVKM. The CDR3 loop spans 14 amino acids. Germline trimming cut 8 bases from V and 1 base from J; bases unmatched to any gene: 6.

CDR3: CASSALSGGMLDTQYF. The CDR3 DNA reads TGTGCCAGCAGTGCCCTTAGCGGGGGAATGTTGGATACGCAGTATTTT. The chain uses TRBV6-1 and TRBJ2-3; 9 bases map to TRBD2. The CDR3 has 16 residues. With 4 bases clipped from V and 6 bases from J, the junction kept 11 bases outside the gene matches. Germline CDR1 and CDR2: MNHNS and SASEGT.

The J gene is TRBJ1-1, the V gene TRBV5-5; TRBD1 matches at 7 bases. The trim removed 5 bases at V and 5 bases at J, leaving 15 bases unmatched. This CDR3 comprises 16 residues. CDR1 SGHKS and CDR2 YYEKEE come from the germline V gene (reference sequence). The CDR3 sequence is CASSSRGRGTWTEAFF. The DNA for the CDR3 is TGTGCCAGCAGTTCTAGGGGGCGCGGAACGTGGACTGAAGCTTTCTTT.

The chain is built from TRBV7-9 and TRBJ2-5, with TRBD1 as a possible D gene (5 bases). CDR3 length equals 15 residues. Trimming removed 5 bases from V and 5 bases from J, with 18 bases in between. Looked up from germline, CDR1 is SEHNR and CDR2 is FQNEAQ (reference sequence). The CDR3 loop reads CASSPSPQATETQYF. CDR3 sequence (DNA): TGTGCCAGCAGCCCAAGCCCACAGGCGACCGAGACCCAGTACTTC.

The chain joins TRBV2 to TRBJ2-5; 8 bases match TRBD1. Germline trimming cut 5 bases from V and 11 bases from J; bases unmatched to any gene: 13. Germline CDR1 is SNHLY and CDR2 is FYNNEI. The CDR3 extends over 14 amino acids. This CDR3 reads CASSKTTGAGEQYF. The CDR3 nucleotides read TGTGCCAGCAGTAAAACGACAGGGGCTGGAGAGCAGTACTTC.

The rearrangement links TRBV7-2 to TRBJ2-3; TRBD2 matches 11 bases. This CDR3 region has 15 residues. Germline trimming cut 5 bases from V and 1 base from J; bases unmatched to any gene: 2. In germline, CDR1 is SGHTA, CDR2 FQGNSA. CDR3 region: CASSLLAGGTDTQYF. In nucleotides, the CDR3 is TGTGCCAGCAGCCTACTAGCGGGGGGCACAGATACGCAGTATTTT.

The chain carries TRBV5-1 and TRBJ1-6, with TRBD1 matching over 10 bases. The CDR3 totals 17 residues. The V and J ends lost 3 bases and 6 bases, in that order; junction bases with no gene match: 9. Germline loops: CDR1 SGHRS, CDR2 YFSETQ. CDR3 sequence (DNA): TGCGCCAGCAGCTGGGGGGGGACAGGGGCTTCTAATTCACCCCTCCACTTT. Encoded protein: CASSWGGTGASNSPLHF.

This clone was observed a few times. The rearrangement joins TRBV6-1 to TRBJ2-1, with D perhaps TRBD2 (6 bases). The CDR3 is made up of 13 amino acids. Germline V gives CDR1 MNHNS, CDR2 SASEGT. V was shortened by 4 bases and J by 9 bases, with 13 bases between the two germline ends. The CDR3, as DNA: TGTGCCAGCAGTGGGAGGGACGTACGTGAGCAGTTCTTC. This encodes CASSGRDVREQFF.